This T cell receptor beta chain was recorded in a study of blood T cell repertoires in COVID-19. Study at large: From the United States, Italy and Spain came samples of acute and convalescent COVID-19.

Profiled with immunoSEQ multiplex PCR; TCRdb holds only in-frame clones, not every one. The table shows some 200,000 clones, with approximately 87% occurring only once. This CDR3 is built from 13 residues. In germline, CDR1 is SNHLY, CDR2 FYNNEI. V was cut by 0 bases and J by 4 bases, with 6 bases left in between. The clonotype originates from a man aged 40-50 years with active or convalescent COVID-19. Sequenced input: peripheral blood. V usage is TRBV2 and J usage is TRBJ2-5, with D uncertain. As DNA, the CDR3 is TGTGCCAGCAGTGAAGCCAGAGGAGAGACCCAGTACTTC. It codes for CASSEARGETQYF.